This T cell receptor beta chain comes out of a study of T cell changes during pregnancy in multiple sclerosis. Using immunoSEQ multiplex PCR, the repertoire was profiled, and TCRdb retains in-frame clones only, with some absent. In the table there are roughly 87,000 clones, about 93% of which are singletons. Trimming stripped 5 bases from V and 2 bases from J, with 12 bases between. CDR3 size: 14 residues. Germline CDR1 is MNHEY and CDR2 is SMNVEV (reference sequence). The rearrangement uses TRBV27 and TRBJ1-2; a weak D match, TRBD1 (5 bases). The input for sequencing was peripheral blood, taken in the third trimester of pregnancy. The sequence derives from a female donor in good health, enrolled as a control in a pregnancy study. The CDR3 nucleotides read TGTGCCAGCAGTATGCAGGGAGGCAACTATGGCTACACCTTC. This gives the protein CASSMQGGNYGYTF.